These T cell receptor beta chains were read from a single sample in a study of CD8 T cells in ankylosing spondylitis. A single record per CDR3 protein comes from TCRdb applying MiXCR to the 5' RACE reads. The sample lists under 300,000 distinct CDR3 sequences, 15% to 20% occurring once. The sequenced sample consisted of blood, either unsorted or a sorted T cell fraction (not recorded which). All receptors derive from a male donor with ankylosing spondylitis or in good health (not recorded which). Each CDR3 is given with its conserved first and last residue.

>TRBV18|TRBJ1-1
CASSPFFEGQGAEAFF
>TRBV7-9|TRBJ2-7
CASSLRGGPYEQYF
>TRBV4-1|TRBJ1-4
CASSQGLGIGDEKLFF
>TRBV28|TRBJ2-7
CASSFGAYFISDEQYF
>TRBV6-1|TRBJ2-6
CASSTGYFFPGANVLTF
>TRBV12-3/TRBV12-4|TRBJ2-2
CASSLGGSNTGELFF
>TRBV19|TRBJ2-3
CASSIDGGLAVTDTQYF
>TRBV2|TRBJ2-1
CASSQTGLKTYNEQFF
>TRBV3-1|TRBJ2-7
CASSQDRTSGRDLYEQYF
>TRBV3-1|TRBJ2-3
CAISLPLPTSGRSTDTQYF
>TRBV25-1|TRBJ2-5
CASSEYNPLREMGVEETQYF
>TRBV12-3/TRBV12-4|TRBJ2-1
CASSFVLYEQFF
>TRBV29-1|TRBJ2-1
CSVEGGEQFF
>TRBV7-2|TRBJ2-7
CASSLGQGGNEQYF
>TRBV29-1|TRBJ2-7
CSVSGLLSSYEQYF
>TRBV7-3|TRBJ2-1
CASSYIDDEQFF
>TRBV29-1|TRBJ2-3
CSVATALNTDTQYF
>TRBV12-3/TRBV12-4|TRBJ1-1
CASSWTTGAEAFF
>TRBV7-3|TRBJ2-3
CASSSSGSWPDTQYF
>TRBV7-9|TRBJ2-1
CASSPSAGETYNEQFF
>TRBV4-3|TRBJ1-6
CASSPGTDNSPLHF
>TRBV4-3|TRBJ2-7
CASSQDRDGAYEQYF
>TRBV2|TRBJ1-5
CASTNTKGQLNQPQHF
>TRBV10-3|TRBJ2-2
CAISVLTGELFF
>TRBV4-3|TRBJ2-1
CASSQRLAVDSDNEQFF
>TRBV12-3/TRBV12-4|TRBJ2-7
CASSTGTHEQYF
>TRBV4-1|TRBJ2-3
CASSQVGGFTDTQYF
>TRBV7-9|TRBJ1-1
CASSSGQGVVENTEAFF